Listed here are 19 T cell receptor beta chains from one sample, sequenced in a study of T cell responses to AZD1222 COVID-19 vaccine. Generated by immunoSEQ multiplex PCR, the TCRdb table keeps only in-frame clones and is missing some. The table lists 100,000 to 150,000 clones, approximately 85% of them singletons. The input for sequencing was peripheral blood, taken 28 days after the second AZD1222 dose. All receptors come from an adult who received the AZD1222 COVID-19 vaccine.

The chain joins TRBV5-5 to TRBJ1-2; D is perhaps TRBD1 (5 bases). V gave up 2 bases and J gave up 7 bases, with 24 bases separating them. CDR3 length: 17 amino acids. Germline V lookup: CDR1 SGHKS, CDR2 YYEKEE (reference sequence). The CDR3 region has the DNA TGTGCCAGCAGCTTATGGCTCTGGGACTCAAGGGGTGGTGGCTACACCTTC. Amino acid sequence: CASSLWLWDSRGGGYTF.

The chain is built from TRBV5-1 and TRBJ1-1, with 7 bases matching TRBD1. Losses at the gene ends were 4 bases for V and 4 bases for J; bases not matched to a gene: 7. This CDR3 has 14 residues. Germline values: CDR1 SGHRS, CDR2 YFSETQ. The CDR3 coding sequence is TGCGCCAGCAGCACCGACAGGGAGGGCACTGAAGCTTTCTTT. As protein: CASSTDREGTEAFF. The complete variable domain, with remaining parts taken from reference TRBV5-1 and TRBJ1-1, reads KAGVTQTPRYLIKTRGQQVTLSCSPISGHRSVSWYQQTPGQGLQFLFEYFSETQRNKGNFPGRFSGRQFSNSRSEMNVSTLELGDSALYLCASSTDREGTEAFFGQGTRLTVV.

V gene TRBV12-3 or TRBV12-4 combines with J gene TRBJ1-2, with D possibly TRBD1 on 6 matching bases. The CDR3 totals 13 residues. The V gene lost 7 bases and the J gene lost 7 bases, with 16 bases spanning the gap. The CDR3 loop reads CASTKTGLGGYTF. The CDR3 DNA sequence: TGTGCCAGCACCAAAACAGGGTTGGGTGGCTACACCTTC.

The chain joins TRBV5-1 to TRBJ2-7; maybe TRBD1 (6 bases). Between the trimmed V and J ends, which lost 4 bases and 2 bases, there was a span of 13 bases. The CDR3 spans 14 residues. Germline lookup yields CDR1 SGHRS and CDR2 YFSETQ. The CDR3 bases are TGCGCCAGCAGCACCGGACAGACAACCTACGAGCAGTACTTC. This gives the protein CASSTGQTTYEQYF.

This rearrangement joins TRBV6-5 to TRBJ1-5, with D possibly TRBD1 on 6 matching bases. The CDR3 sequence is 15 residues long. The germline V gene has CDR1 MNHEY and CDR2 SVGAGI. V lost 6 bases, J lost 3 bases, and 15 bases lay in between. CDR3 nucleotides: TGTGCCAGCAGACTGGGACACAACGACAATCAGCCCCAGCATTTT. Encoded protein: CASRLGHNDNQPQHF.

V usage is TRBV5-4 and J usage is TRBJ2-1, with 9 nucleotides matching TRBD1. The trim removed 3 bases at V and 3 bases at J, leaving 7 bases unmatched. The CDR3 runs 16 residues. Germline V lookup: CDR1 SGHNT, CDR2 YYREEE (reference sequence). CDR3 bases: TGTGCCAGCAGCTGGGTCCGGGACAGGGACTACAATGAGCAGTTCTTC. This sequence encodes CASSWVRDRDYNEQFF.

The chain links TRBV14 to TRBJ1-1, with D unclear. The germline V and J ends were trimmed by 4 bases and 1 base, with 13 bases remaining between them. The CDR3 extends over 15 amino acids. The germline V gene has CDR1 SGHDN and CDR2 FVKESK. The DNA of the CDR3 is TGTGCCAGCAGCCCATTTGGGGTAGGGAACACTGAAGCTTTCTTT. This encodes CASSPFGVGNTEAFF.

The rearrangement links TRBV4-1 to TRBJ1-1, with a weak D call TRBD1 (6 bases). V lost 1 base and J lost 1, with 10 bases in between. The germline CDR1 and CDR2 sequences are MGHRA and YSYEKL. The CDR3 runs to 15 residues. The CDR3 here is CASSQVRDTNTEAFF. Written as DNA, the CDR3 is TGCGCCAGCAGCCAAGTGAGGGACACGAACACTGAAGCTTTCTTT.

The V call is TRBV2, the J call TRBJ2-3, with 9 bases fitting TRBD2. V trimming: 6 bases; J trimming: 4 bases; junction bases outside the gene matches: 8. The CDR3 runs to 15 residues. Germline V gives CDR1 SNHLY, CDR2 FYNNEI. This chain's CDR3 is CASRVAGVVSDTQYF. The DNA of the CDR3 is TGTGCCAGCAGGGTAGCGGGGGTGGTCTCAGATACGCAGTATTTT.

The V call is TRBV6-1, the J call TRBJ1-2; 8 nucleotides line up with TRBD1. This CDR3 has 15 amino acids. Germline V gene sequence: CDR1 MNHNS, CDR2 SASEGT. Trimming at V came to 5 bases and at J to 8 bases, leaving 13 bases not matched to a gene. This CDR3 reads CASSSSTQGADGYTF. The CDR3 DNA reads as TGTGCCAGCAGTTCGTCTACCCAGGGGGCTGACGGCTACACCTTC.

This clone was recorded a few times. The V call is TRBV19, the J call TRBJ1-5; D uncertain. V lost 9 bases to trimming and J lost 5 bases, with 23 bases between them. Germline CDR1 and CDR2: LNHDA and SQIVND (reference sequence). This CDR3 has 16 residues. CDR3 nucleotides: TGTGCCAGCAGAACCGACACCGCAGGACCCGATCAGCCCCAGCATTTT. Protein sequence: CASRTDTAGPDQPQHF.

CDR3 sequence: CASSTGVEAFF. The CDR3 coding sequence is TGTGCCAGCAGTACGGGCGTCGAAGCTTTCTTT. J is TRBJ1-1 and V is TRBV6-5; no clear D. Germline assignment: CDR1 MNHEY and CDR2 SVGAGI. Trimming pared 5 bases from V and 8 bases from J, leaving 9 bases between. This CDR3 is 11 amino acids long.

The V gene is TRBV18, the J gene TRBJ2-1, with 8 bases matching TRBD2. Germline CDR1 and CDR2: KGHSH and LQKENI. Germline trimming cut 2 bases from V and 4 bases from J; bases unmatched to any gene: 4. The CDR3 is 15 residues long. CDR3 nucleotide sequence: TGTGCCAGCTCACCAGACGGGGGGGCATACAATGAGCAGTTCTTC. This sequence encodes CASSPDGGAYNEQFF.

V is TRBV19 and J is TRBJ1-2, with a tentative D call TRBD1 (6 bases). The CDR3 has 13 residues. V lost 6 bases and J lost 4, with 12 bases in between. Germline CDR1 is LNHDA and CDR2 is SQIVND (reference sequence). This CDR3 reads CASRRTESYGYTF. CDR3 in DNA: TGTGCCAGTAGACGGACAGAAAGCTATGGCTACACCTTC.

The table lists this clone with a count of one. The chain joins TRBV2 to TRBJ2-2; weak D call: TRBD2 (5 bases). CDR3 length equals 14 residues. The V and J ends lost 4 bases and 4 bases respectively, with 10 bases between them. Looked up from germline, CDR1 is SNHLY and CDR2 is FYNNEI. The CDR3 DNA reads TGTGCCAGCAGTGTTAGCGCCGGCACCGGGGAGCTGTTTTTT. It yields the protein CASSVSAGTGELFF.

The chain carries TRBV30 and TRBJ1-1; tentatively, D is TRBD1 (5 bases). Trimming left V 6 bases short and J 4 bases short, with 12 bases between. This CDR3 has 12 residues. Germline values: CDR1 GTSNPN, CDR2 SVGIG (reference sequence). The CDR3 reads CACTGDRTEAFF. DNA of the CDR3: TGTGCCTGTACGGGGGACCGCACTGAAGCTTTCTTT.

V is TRBV6-5 and J is TRBJ1-6, with D unresolved. CDR3 length: 14 residues. Germline V gives CDR1 MNHEY, CDR2 SVGAGI. Trimming removed 7 bases at V and 8 bases at J, with 15 bases between. CDR3 nucleotides: TGTGCCAGCACCCCCTTTAATAATGATTCACCCCTCCACTTT. Its protein product is CASTPFNNDSPLHF.

This chain joins TRBV6-5 and TRBJ1-1; TRBD1 aligns across 7 bases. Trimming at V came to 7 bases and at J to 0 bases, leaving 8 bases not matched to a gene. The length of the CDR3 is 15 residues. CDR1 is MNHEY and CDR2 is SVGAGI in the germline V gene. The CDR3 nucleotides read TGTGCCAGCACCATACAGGGGACCATGAACACTGAAGCTTTCTTT. Its protein is CASTIQGTMNTEAFF.

This clone was found a few times. The chain carries TRBV6-5 and TRBJ1-1; no firm D call. The CDR3 consists of 14 residues. The V gene's germline CDR1 is MNHEY and CDR2 SVGAGI. Between the trimmed V and J ends, which lost 7 bases and 0 bases, there was a span of 12 bases. Here the CDR3 DNA reads TGTGCCAGCATCTTAGTGGGATTGAACACTGAAGCTTTCTTT. Its translation: CASILVGLNTEAFF.